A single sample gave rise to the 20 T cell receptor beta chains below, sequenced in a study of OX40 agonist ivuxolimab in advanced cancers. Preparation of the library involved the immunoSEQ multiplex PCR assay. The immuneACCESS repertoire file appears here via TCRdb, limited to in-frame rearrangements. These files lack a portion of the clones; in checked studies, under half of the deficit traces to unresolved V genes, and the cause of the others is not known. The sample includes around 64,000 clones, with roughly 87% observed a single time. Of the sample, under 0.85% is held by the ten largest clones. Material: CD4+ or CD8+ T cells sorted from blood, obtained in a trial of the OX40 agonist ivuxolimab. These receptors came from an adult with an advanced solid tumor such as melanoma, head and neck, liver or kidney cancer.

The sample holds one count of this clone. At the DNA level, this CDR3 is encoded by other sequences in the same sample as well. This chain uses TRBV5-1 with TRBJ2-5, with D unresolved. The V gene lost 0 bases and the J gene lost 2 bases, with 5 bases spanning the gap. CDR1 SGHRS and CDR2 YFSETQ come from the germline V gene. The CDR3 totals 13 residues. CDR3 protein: CASSLGGQETQYF. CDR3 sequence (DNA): TGCGCCAGCAGCTTGGGAGGACAAGAGACCCAGTACTTC.

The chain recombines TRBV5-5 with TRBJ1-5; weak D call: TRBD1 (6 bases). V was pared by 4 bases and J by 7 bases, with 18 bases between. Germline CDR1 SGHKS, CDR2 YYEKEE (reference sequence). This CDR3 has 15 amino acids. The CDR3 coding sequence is TGTGCCAGCAGCCCCGAGGTGGGGGGCAGCCAGCCCCAGCATTTT. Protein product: CASSPEVGGSQPQHF.

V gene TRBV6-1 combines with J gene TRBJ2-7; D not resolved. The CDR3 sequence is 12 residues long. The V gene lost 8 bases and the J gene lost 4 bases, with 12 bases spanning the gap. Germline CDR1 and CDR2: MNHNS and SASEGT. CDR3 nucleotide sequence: TGTGCCAGCGAAAGGGTAGGGTACGAGCAGTACTTC. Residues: CASERVGYEQYF.

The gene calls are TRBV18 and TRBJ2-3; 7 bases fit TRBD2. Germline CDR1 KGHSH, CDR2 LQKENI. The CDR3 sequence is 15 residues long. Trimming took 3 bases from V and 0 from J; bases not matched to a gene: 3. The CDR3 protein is CASSPTSESTDTQYF. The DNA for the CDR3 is TGTGCCAGCTCACCCACTAGCGAAAGCACAGATACGCAGTATTTT.

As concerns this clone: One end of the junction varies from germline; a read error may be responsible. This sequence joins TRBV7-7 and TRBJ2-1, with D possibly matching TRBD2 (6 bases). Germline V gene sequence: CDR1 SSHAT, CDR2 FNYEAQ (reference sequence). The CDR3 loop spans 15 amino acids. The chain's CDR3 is CASSLAAGPGNEQFF. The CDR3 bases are TGTGCTAGCAGCTTAGCGGCGGGGCCGGGCAATGAGCAGTTCTTC.

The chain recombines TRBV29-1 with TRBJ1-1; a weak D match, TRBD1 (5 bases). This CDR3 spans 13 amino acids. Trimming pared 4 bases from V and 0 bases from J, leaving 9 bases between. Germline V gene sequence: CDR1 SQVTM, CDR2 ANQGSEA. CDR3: CSVARQMNTEAFF. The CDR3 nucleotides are TGCAGCGTTGCGAGACAGATGAACACTGAAGCTTTCTTT.

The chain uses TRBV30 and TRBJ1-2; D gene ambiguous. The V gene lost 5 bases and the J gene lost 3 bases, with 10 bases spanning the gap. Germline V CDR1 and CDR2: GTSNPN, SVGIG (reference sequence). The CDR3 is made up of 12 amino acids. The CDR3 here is CAWAASDYGYTF. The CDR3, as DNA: TGTGCCTGGGCGGCAAGTGACTATGGCTACACCTTC. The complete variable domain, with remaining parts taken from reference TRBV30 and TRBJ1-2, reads SQTIHQWPATLVQPVGSPLSLECTVEGTSNPNLYWYRQAAGRGLQLLFYSVGIGQISSEVPQNLSASRPQDRQFILSSKKLLLSDSGFYLCAWAASDYGYTFGSGTRLTVV.

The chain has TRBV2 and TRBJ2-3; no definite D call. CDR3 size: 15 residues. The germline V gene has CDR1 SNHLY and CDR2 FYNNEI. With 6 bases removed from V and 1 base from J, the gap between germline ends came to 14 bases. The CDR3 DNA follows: TGTGCCAGCAGCAGGCCGACAACGGGCACAGATACGCAGTATTTT. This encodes CASSRPTTGTDTQYF. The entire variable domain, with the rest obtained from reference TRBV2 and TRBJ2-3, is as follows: EPEVTQTPSHQVTQMGQEVILRCVPISNHLYFYWYRQILGQKVEFLVSFYNNEISEKSEIFDDQFSVERPDGSNFTLKIRSTKLEDSAMYFCASSRPTTGTDTQYFGPGTRLTVL.

The CDR3 sequence: CASSPIPHRDRDGYTF. In nucleotides, the CDR3 is TGTGCCAGCTCACCAATCCCCCACAGGGATCGGGATGGCTACACCTTC. This sequence joins TRBV18 and TRBJ1-2, with D perhaps matching TRBD1 (6 bases). This CDR3 has 16 amino acids. The V end was cut by 2 bases, the J end by 6 bases, with 19 bases between. CDR1 and CDR2 (germline): KGHSH, LQKENI.

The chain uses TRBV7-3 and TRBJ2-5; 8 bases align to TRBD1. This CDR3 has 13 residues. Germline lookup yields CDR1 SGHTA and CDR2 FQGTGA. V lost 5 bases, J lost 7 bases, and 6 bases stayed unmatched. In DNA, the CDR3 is TGTGCCAGCAGCCCCCAGGGGGCTGGGACCCAGTACTTC. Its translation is CASSPQGAGTQYF.

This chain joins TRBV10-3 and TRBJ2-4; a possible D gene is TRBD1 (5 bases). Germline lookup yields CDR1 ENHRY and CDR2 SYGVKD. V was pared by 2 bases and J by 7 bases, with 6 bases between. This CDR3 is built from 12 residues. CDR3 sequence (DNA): TGTGCCATCAGTGAGAGGGGTAACATTCAGTACTTC. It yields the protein CAISERGNIQYF.

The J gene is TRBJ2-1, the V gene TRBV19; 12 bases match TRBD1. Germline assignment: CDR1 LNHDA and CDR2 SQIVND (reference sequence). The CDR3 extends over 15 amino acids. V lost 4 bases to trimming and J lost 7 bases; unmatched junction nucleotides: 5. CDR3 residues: CASSTGTGGRNEQFF. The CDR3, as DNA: TGTGCCAGTAGTACCGGGACAGGGGGCCGGAATGAGCAGTTCTTC.

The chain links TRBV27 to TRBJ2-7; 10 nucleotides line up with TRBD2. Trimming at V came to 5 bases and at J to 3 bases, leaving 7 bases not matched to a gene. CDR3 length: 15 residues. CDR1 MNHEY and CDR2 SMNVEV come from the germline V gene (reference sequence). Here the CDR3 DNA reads TGTGCCAGCAGTCCCTCTAGCGGGAGAAACTACGAGCAGTACTTC. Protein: CASSPSSGRNYEQYF.

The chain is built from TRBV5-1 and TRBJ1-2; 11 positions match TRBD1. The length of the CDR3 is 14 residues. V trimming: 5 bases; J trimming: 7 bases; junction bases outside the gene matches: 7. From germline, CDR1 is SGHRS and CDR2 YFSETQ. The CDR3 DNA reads TGCGCCAGCAGTCTCGGACAGGGGGCTCGTGGCTACACCTTC. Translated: CASSLGQGARGYTF.

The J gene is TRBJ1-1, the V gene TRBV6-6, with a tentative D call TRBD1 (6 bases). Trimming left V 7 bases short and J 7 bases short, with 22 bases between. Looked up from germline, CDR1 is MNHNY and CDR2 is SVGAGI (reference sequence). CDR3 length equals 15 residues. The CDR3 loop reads CASMDEGGRIIEAFF. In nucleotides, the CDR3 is TGTGCCAGCATGGACGAGGGGGGGCGAATAATTGAAGCTTTCTTT.

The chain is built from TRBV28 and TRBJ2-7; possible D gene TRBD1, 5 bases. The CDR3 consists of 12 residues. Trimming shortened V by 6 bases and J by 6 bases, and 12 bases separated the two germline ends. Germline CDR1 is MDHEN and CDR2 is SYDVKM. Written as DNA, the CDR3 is TGTGCCAGCAGCCAGGGCGGTCTCGAGCAGTACTTC. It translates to CASSQGGLEQYF.

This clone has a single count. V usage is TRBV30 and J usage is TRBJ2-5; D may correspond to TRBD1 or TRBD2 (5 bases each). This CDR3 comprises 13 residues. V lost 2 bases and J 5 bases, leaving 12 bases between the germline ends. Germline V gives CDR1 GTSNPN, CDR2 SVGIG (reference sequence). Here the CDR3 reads CAWSLGERETQYF. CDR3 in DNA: TGTGCCTGGAGTTTGGGGGAGAGGGAGACCCAGTACTTC.

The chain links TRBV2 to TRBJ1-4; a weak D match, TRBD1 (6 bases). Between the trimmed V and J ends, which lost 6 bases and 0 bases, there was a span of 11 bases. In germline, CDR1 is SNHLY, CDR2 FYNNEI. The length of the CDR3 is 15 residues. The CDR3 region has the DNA TGTGCCAGCAGATTAGACAGGACAACTAATGAAAAACTGTTTTTT. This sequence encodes CASRLDRTTNEKLFF.

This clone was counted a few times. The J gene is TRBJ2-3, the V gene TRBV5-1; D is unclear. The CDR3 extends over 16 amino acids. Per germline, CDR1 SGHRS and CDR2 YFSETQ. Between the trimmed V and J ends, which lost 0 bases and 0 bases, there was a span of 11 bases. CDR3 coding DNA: TGCGCCAGCAGCTTGGCCGGCGGAACTAGCACAGATACGCAGTATTTT. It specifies CASSLAGGTSTDTQYF.

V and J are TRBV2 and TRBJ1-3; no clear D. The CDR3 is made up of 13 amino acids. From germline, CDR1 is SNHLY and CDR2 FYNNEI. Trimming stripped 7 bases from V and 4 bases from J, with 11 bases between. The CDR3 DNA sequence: TGTGCCAGCACGCGGCTGGGAGGAAACACCATATATTTT. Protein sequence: CASTRLGGNTIYF.